Listed below are T cell receptor beta chains from one sample, sequenced in a study of cytomegalovirus exposure and HLA in healthy donors. Produced via immunoSEQ multiplex PCR; TCRdb's table is partial and in-frame only. Of under 150,000 clones in the sample, 75% to 85% were seen once. Sequences were obtained from PBMCs. These receptors all stem from a man between 18 and 35 years old in good health and CMV-seronegative. Both conserved end residues are part of each CDR3. Fields, in order: J gene, D gene, clone size, V gene, CDR3 DNA, CDR3 protein. D genes are given only for firm matches. Clone size is given for some rows only: seen once, a few or many times, or a class if the clone is expanded.

>TRBJ2-5|.|.|TRBV6-5
TGTGCCAGCACGAGGATGGGCCAAGAGACCCAGTACTTC
CASTRMGQETQYF
>TRBJ2-5|.|few|TRBV6-6
TGTGCCAGCAGTCTCGCAGAAGAGACCCAGTACTTC
CASSLAEETQYF
>TRBJ2-1|TRBD2|.|TRBV6-6
TGTGCCAGCAGTTACTCAGTAACTAGCGGGAGCAATGAGCAGTTCTTC
CASSYSVTSGSNEQFF
>TRBJ2-3|TRBD2|.|TRBV29-1
TGCAGCGTTGCGCTTAGCTCCCTACTAGCGGGAGGCGCAGATACGCAGTATTTT
CSVALSSLLAGGADTQYF
>TRBJ1-6|.|.|TRBV11-2
TGCGCCAGCAGCCAAGATAGTTCAATCGGTTCACCCCTCCACTTT
CASSQDSSIGSPLHF
>TRBJ2-7|TRBD1|.|TRBV30
TGTGCCTGGAGTGTGTTAGGGGGCGGGGAGCAGTACTTC
CAWSVLGGGEQYF
>TRBJ2-7|TRBD1|.|TRBV5-4
TGTGCCAGCACGCGACAGGGTAGCGACGAGCAGTACTTC
CASTRQGSDEQYF
>TRBJ1-5|.|.|TRBV28
TGTGCCAGCAGTTTCGGGAGACAGCAGTTCGCTCAGCCCCAGCATTTT
CASSFGRQQFAQPQHF
>TRBJ1-5|TRBD1|.|TRBV5-6
TGTGCCAGCAGCTTGGCTAGGTCGGCAGGACAGGGCAATCAGCCCCAGCATTTT
CASSLARSAGQGNQPQHF
>TRBJ2-5|.|.|TRBV11-1
TGTGCCAGCAGCAAAGGGAGGGGGGAGACCCAGTACTTC
CASSKGRGETQYF
>TRBJ1-5|.|.|TRBV7-6
TGTGCCAGCAGCTTAGCTGCTGGGGGGGGTCAGCCCCAGCATTTT
CASSLAAGGGQPQHF
>TRBJ2-1|.|.|TRBV7-3
TGTGCCAGCAGCCTCCGGCCCCCGGGCTCCTACAATGAGCAGTTCTTC
CASSLRPPGSYNEQFF
>TRBJ2-2|.|.|TRBV21-1
TGTGCCAGCAGCAAAGACAGCGGGGAGCTGTTTTTT
CASSKDSGELFF
>TRBJ1-6|.|.|TRBV5-1
TGCACCAGCAGCTTGGTAGTCAGGAATTCACCCCTCCACTTT
CTSSLVVRNSPLHF
>TRBJ2-1|.|.|TRBV6-1
TGTGCCAGCAGTCCCCGACAGAGTTCCTACAATGAGCAGCTCTTC
CASSPRQSSYNEQLF
>TRBJ2-1|TRBD2|.|TRBV29-1
TGCAGCGTTATTAGAGGGGGGAGCGGGAGGGCGTGGAATGAGCAGTTCTTC
CSVIRGGSGRAWNEQFF
>TRBJ2-7|TRBD2|.|TRBV27
TGTGCCAGCAGTTTATCTAGCGGGAGGCCTTCCTACGAGCAGTACTTC
CASSLSSGRPSYEQYF
>TRBJ2-7|.|.|TRBV4-3
TGCGCCAGCAGCCGGCAGGAGAGGGATGACTACGAGCAGTACTTC
CASSRQERDDYEQYF
>TRBJ2-7|TRBD2|.|TRBV9
TGTGCCAGCAGCCCGACTAGCGGGGCCAGTCGTAGTGGCGAGCAGTACTTC
CASSPTSGASRSGEQYF
>TRBJ2-7|.|.|TRBV5-6
TGTGCCAGCAGCTTCGGCAGCGACTCCTACGAGCAGTACTTC
CASSFGSDSYEQYF
>TRBJ1-2|.|.|TRBV4-2
TGTGCCAGCAGCCAACTCCTACAGGGCTCCCTTGAGGGCTACACCTTC
CASSQLLQGSLEGYTF
>TRBJ1-4|.|.|TRBV6-1
TGTGCCAGCAGACTTTCCACTAATGAAAAACTGTTTTTT
CASRLSTNEKLFF
>TRBJ2-1|.|few|TRBV7-9
TGTGCCAGCAGCTTAGCTGGAGGGTTGGATGAGCAGTTCTTC
CASSLAGGLDEQFF
>TRBJ2-3|TRBD2|.|TRBV5-1
TGCGCCAGCAGTGTTCGGACAGGGCGGACTAGCGGGGCCACAGATACGCAGTATTTT
CASSVRTGRTSGATDTQYF
>TRBJ2-3|TRBD2|.|TRBV9
TGTGCCAGCAGCGTAGATGGGGGGGGAGATACGCAGTATTTT
CASSVDGGGDTQYF
>TRBJ2-3|.|.|TRBV4-3
TGCGCCAGCAGCCCAAACTATAGCACAGATACGCAGTATTTT
CASSPNYSTDTQYF